The sequence of this T cell receptor beta chain was determined in a study of T-cell memory formation after mild COVID-19. 5'RACE with constant-segment primers yielded barcoded, UMI-tagged TCR alpha and TCR beta cDNA libraries. TCRdb re-called the 5' RACE reads through MiXCR, storing one row per CDR3 protein. The sample carries under 150,000 distinct CDR3 sequences, approximately 21% recorded once. This clonotype was seen repeatedly, ten times or more. V gave up 5 bases and J gave up 3 bases, with 11 bases separating them. Germline V gene sequence: CDR1 SGHTA, CDR2 FQGNSA. CDR3 length: 13 residues. The clonotype originates from a man younger than 35 who had mild COVID-19 (a few samples of this study predate the infection). Cell type and time point are not known. Sequenced material: PBMCs or a T cell subset sorted from them (not recorded which). The gene calls are TRBV7-2 and TRBJ2-7, with D perhaps matching TRBD1 (5 bases). This CDR3 reads CASSRMTDYEQYF. CDR3 DNA sequence: TGTGCCAGCAGCCGTATGACAGACTACGAGCAGTACTTC.